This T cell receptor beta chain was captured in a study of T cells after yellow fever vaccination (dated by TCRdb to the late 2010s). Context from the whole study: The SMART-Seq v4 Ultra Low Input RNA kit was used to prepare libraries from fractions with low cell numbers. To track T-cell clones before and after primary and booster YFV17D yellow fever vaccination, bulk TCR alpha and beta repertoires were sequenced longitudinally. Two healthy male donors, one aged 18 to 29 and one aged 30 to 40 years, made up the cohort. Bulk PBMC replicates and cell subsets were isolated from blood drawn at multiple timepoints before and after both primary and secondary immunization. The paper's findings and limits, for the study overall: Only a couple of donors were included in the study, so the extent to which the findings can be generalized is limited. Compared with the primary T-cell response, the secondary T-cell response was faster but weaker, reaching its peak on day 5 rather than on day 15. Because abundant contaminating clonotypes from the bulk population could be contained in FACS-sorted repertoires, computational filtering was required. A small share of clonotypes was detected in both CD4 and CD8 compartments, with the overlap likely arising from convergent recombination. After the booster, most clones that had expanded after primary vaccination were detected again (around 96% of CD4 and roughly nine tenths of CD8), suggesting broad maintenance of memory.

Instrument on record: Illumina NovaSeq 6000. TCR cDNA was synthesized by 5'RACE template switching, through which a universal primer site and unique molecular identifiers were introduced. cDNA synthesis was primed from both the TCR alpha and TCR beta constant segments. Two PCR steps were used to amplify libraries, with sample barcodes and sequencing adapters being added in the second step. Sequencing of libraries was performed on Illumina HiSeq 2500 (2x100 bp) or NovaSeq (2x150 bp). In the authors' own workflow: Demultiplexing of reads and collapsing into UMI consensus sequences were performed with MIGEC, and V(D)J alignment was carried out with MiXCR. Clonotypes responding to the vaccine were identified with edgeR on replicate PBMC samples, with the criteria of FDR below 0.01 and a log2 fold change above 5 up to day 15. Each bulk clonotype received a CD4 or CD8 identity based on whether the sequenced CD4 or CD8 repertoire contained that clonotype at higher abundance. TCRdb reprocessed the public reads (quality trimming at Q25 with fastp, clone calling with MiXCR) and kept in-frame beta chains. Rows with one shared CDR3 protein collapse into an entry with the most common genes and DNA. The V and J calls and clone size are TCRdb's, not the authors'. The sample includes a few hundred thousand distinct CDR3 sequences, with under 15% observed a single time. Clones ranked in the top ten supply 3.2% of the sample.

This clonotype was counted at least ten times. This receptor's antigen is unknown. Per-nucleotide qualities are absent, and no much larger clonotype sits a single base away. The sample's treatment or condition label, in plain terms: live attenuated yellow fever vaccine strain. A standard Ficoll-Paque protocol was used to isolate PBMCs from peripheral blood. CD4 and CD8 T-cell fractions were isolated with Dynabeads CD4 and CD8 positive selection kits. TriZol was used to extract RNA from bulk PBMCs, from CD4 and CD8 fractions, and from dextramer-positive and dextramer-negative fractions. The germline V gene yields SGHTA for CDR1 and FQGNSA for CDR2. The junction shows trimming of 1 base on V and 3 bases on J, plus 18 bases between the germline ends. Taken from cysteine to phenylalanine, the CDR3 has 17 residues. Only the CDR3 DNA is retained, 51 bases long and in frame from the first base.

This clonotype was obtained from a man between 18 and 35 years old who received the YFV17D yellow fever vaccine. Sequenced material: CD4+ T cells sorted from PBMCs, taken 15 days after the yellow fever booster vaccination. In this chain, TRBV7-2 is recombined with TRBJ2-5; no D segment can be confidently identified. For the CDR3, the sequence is CASSLGARWFRKETQYF. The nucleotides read TGTGCCAGCAGCTTAGGGGCCCGGTGGTTCCGCAAAGAGACCCAGTACTTC.